Listed here are 10 T cell receptor beta chains from one sample, sequenced in a study of blood T cell repertoires in COVID-19. Measured with immunoSEQ multiplex PCR; TCRdb has only the in-frame clones, and not every one. The repertoire holds approximately 97,000 clones, with around nine tenths as singletons. Sequences were obtained from peripheral blood. The source of these receptors is a man in his fifties with active or convalescent COVID-19.

V is TRBV28 and J is TRBJ2-4, with D tentatively TRBD1 (7 bases). Germline values: CDR1 MDHEN, CDR2 SYDVKM. The CDR3 has 16 residues. Trimming removed 4 bases from V and 3 bases from J, with 16 bases in between. For the CDR3, the DNA is TGTGCCAGCAGTTCCGGGACCCAGGGGGGCAAAAACATTCAGTACTTC. It encodes CASSSGTQGGKNIQYF.

This clone has only one observation. V and J are TRBV19 and TRBJ1-5; 7 nucleotides line up with TRBD1. Trimming removed 5 bases from V and 7 bases from J; junction bases left unmatched: 8. The germline V gene has CDR1 LNHDA and CDR2 SQIVND (reference sequence). CDR3 length: 14 residues. CDR3 sequence (DNA): TGTGCCAGTAGTGCACAGGGGCGCGAGCAGCCCCAGCATTTT. This codes for CASSAQGREQPQHF.

The rearrangement uses TRBV3-1 (or the pseudogene TRBV3-2) and TRBJ2-3; 12 bases line up with TRBD2. Trimming cost V 4 bases and J 0 bases; bases outside gene matches: 8. The CDR3 is 18 amino acids. Germline V gene lookup returns CDR1 LGHDT and CDR2 YNNKEL (reference sequence). In nucleotides, the CDR3 is TGTGCCAGCAGCCCTTCTAGCGGGGGGGATTCTAGCACAGATACGCAGTATTTT. Translating gives CASSPSSGGDSSTDTQYF.

The gene calls are TRBV18 and TRBJ1-1; TRBD1 aligns across 7 bases. The CDR3 sequence is 15 residues long. Trimming cost V 2 bases and J 0 bases; bases outside gene matches: 3. Germline CDR1 reads KGHSH; CDR2 reads LQKENI. This chain's CDR3 is CASSPWDSLNTEAFF. The DNA for the CDR3 is TGTGCCAGCTCACCATGGGACAGCTTGAACACTGAAGCTTTCTTT.

This chain connects TRBV11-3 to TRBJ2-7, with D unclear. CDR1 and CDR2 from the germline V gene are SGHNT and YENEEA. V lost 5 bases and J lost 1, with 9 bases in between. The CDR3 has 13 residues. The CDR3 DNA follows: TGTGCCAGCAGCCTTGACAAGTCCTACGAGCAGTACTTC. It is translated as CASSLDKSYEQYF.

This sequence joins TRBV28 and TRBJ1-2, with TRBD1 identical over 7 bases. Looked up from germline, CDR1 is MDHEN and CDR2 is SYDVKM. Unmatched junction bases numbered 11, after V lost 4 bases and J lost 6 bases. The length of the CDR3 is 15 residues. DNA for the CDR3: TGTGCCAGCAGTTCAGAATATCGGGACAGTCATGGCTACACCTTC. Its translation: CASSSEYRDSHGYTF.

The rearrangement uses TRBV6-5 and TRBJ1-1, with TRBD1 matching over 8 bases. J gave up 3 bases and V 7 bases, and 10 bases lay outside the gene matches. CDR1 and CDR2 from the germline V gene are MNHEY and SVGAGI. The CDR3 runs to 15 residues. The CDR3 DNA is TGTGCCAGCAAGGGACAGGCCAATCTATACACTGAAGCTTTCTTT. Translation gives CASKGQANLYTEAFF.

This chain connects TRBV7-9 to TRBJ1-4; the D gene is possibly TRBD1 (5 bases). Germline V gene lookup returns CDR1 SEHNR and CDR2 FQNEAQ (reference sequence). The length of the CDR3 is 13 residues. The V and J ends lost 1 base and 13 bases respectively, with 13 bases between them. In nucleotides, the CDR3 is TGTGCCAGCAGCTTAGTTGGTCCCCAGGGACTGTTTTTT. Translating gives CASSLVGPQGLFF.

The chain uses TRBV14 and TRBJ1-2; no clear D gene. Germline lookup yields CDR1 SGHDN and CDR2 FVKESK. CDR3 size: 15 residues. V shed 0 bases and J shed 0 bases, with 8 bases lying between them. DNA of the CDR3: TGTGCCAGCAGCCAAGATTCAGTTCCTAACTATGGCTACACCTTC. Translation gives CASSQDSVPNYGYTF. The full variable domain, its missing parts supplied by reference TRBV14 and TRBJ1-2, is EAGVTQFPSHSVIEKGQTVTLRCDPISGHDNLYWYRRVMGKEIKFLLHFVKESKQDESGMPNNRFLAERTGGTYSTLKVQPAELEDSGVYFCASSQDSVPNYGYTFGSGTRLTVV.

This chain uses TRBV7-9 with TRBJ2-3, with 13 bases lining up with TRBD2. The CDR3 runs 17 residues. Trimming removed 5 bases from V and 0 bases from J; junction bases left unmatched: 5. The germline V gene has CDR1 SEHNR and CDR2 FQNEAQ (reference sequence). CDR3 DNA: TGTGCCAGCAGCGGGGGACTAGCGGGAACTAGCACAGATACGCAGTATTTT. Translating gives CASSGGLAGTSTDTQYF.